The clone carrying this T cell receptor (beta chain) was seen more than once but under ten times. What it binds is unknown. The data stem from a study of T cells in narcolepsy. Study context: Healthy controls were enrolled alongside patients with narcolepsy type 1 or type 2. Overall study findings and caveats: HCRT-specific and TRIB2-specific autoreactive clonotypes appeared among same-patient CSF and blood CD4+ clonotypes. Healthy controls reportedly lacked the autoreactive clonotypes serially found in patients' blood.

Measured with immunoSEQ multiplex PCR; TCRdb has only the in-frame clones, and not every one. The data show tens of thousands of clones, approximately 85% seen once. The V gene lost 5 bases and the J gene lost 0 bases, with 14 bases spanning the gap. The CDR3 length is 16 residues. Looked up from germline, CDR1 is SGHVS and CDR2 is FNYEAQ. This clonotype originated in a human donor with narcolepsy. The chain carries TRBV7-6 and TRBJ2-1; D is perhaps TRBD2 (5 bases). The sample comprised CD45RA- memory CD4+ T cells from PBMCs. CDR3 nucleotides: TGTGCCAGCAGCCGGAACCCTACTAGCTCCTACAATGAGCAGTTCTTC. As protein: CASSRNPTSSYNEQFF.